This is a list of T cell receptor beta chains from one sample in a study of CD8 T cells in Susac syndrome. MiXCR was run by TCRdb on the immunoSEQ multiplex PCR reads, yielding one entry per CDR3 protein. In the table there are about 210,000 distinct CDR3 sequences, nearly 97% of which are singletons. The sequenced material came from CD4+ T cells from PBMCs. The receptors stem from a human donor with multiple sclerosis. CDR3s include the opening cysteine and the closing phenylalanine or tryptophan. The D gene is left open where the match is weak. Where a row states a size, it is once, few, many or the class of an expanded clone; other rows omit it.

length	size	D	V	J	DNA	CDR3
12	NA	NA	TRBV20-1	TRBJ2-7	TGCAGTGCTAGATCCCAGACTTACGAGCAGTACTTC	CSARSQTYEQYF
16	NA	TRBD2	TRBV7-9	TRBJ2-7	TGTGCCAGCAGCGTAGCCGGGACTAGCGGGAGCCACGAGCAGTACTTC	CASSVAGTSGSHEQYF
15	once	NA	TRBV4-2	TRBJ1-2	TGTGCCAGCAGCCAACGAGACGGGGAACACACTGGCTACACCTTC	CASSQRDGEHTGYTF
12	NA	NA	TRBV29-1	TRBJ1-4	TGCAGCGTTACGGACAGTAATGAAAAACTGTTTTTT	CSVTDSNEKLFF
16	NA	NA	TRBV4-2	TRBJ2-3	TGTGCCAGCAGCCAAGCTCCTGCCTCGGTCCCAGATACGCAGTATTTT	CASSQAPASVPDTQYF
15	NA	TRBD2	TRBV7-9	TRBJ2-7	TGTGCCAGCAGCTTAGGAACTAGCGGGAACTACGAGCAGTACTTC	CASSLGTSGNYEQYF
13	NA	NA	TRBV15	TRBJ1-1	TGTGCCACCAGCAGAGATGGGGGTTCCGAAGCTTTCTTT	CATSRDGGSEAFF
15	NA	NA	TRBV6-4	TRBJ1-5	TGTGCCAGCAGTGGGGAGCTATCTCAGGATCAGCCCCAGCATTTT	CASSGELSQDQPQHF
13	once	NA	TRBV27	TRBJ2-3	TGTGCCAGCAGCCGGAGGCGCACAGATACGCAGTATTTT	CASSRRRTDTQYF
16	NA	TRBD2	TRBV4-1	TRBJ2-7	TGCGCCAGCAGCCGCACCGGGACTAGCGACTCCTACGAGCAGTACTTC	CASSRTGTSDSYEQYF
10	NA	NA	TRBV7-9	TRBJ2-3	TGTGCCAGCAGCTTAGATACGCAGTATTTT	CASSLDTQYF
11	NA	NA	TRBV12-3/TRBV12-4	TRBJ2-1	TGTGCCAGCAGTAGTGGGGATGAGCAGTTCTTC	CASSSGDEQFF
15	NA	TRBD2	TRBV12-3/TRBV12-4	TRBJ2-3	TGTGCCAGCCGGGGAACTAGCGGGTACACAGATACGCAGTATTTT	CASRGTSGYTDTQYF
11	NA	NA	TRBV14	TRBJ2-1	TGTGCCAGCAGCCAAGGGCCCGGGAAGTTCTTC	CASSQGPGKFF
15	NA	NA	TRBV12-3/TRBV12-4	TRBJ2-6	TGTGCCAGCAGTCCGGTCAGGGCTGGGGCCAACGTCCTGACTTTC	CASSPVRAGANVLTF
15	NA	NA	TRBV23-1	TRBJ2-7	TGCGCCAGCAGTCCGGCGGGGGCAGCACCCTACGAGCAGTACTTC	CASSPAGAAPYEQYF
14	NA	NA	TRBV3-1	TRBJ1-6	TGTGCCAGCAGCCAAGAGACTGTCGGTTCACCCCTCCACTTT	CASSQETVGSPLHF
16	NA	TRBD1	TRBV11-3	TRBJ1-5	TGTGCCAGCAGCTTAGGGGACAGATATAGCAATCAGCCCCAGCATTTT	CASSLGDRYSNQPQHF
14	few	NA	TRBV28	TRBJ2-7	TGTGCCAGCAGTTTATTGGGTGGGGTCTACGAGCAGTACTTC	CASSLLGGVYEQYF
14	NA	NA	TRBV29-1	TRBJ1-1	TGCAGCGTCCTCTCGAGATTTGGTATGGCTGAAGCTTTCTTT	CSVLSRFGMAEAFF
17	NA	NA	TRBV12-3/TRBV12-4	TRBJ2-2	TGTGCCAGCAGTTTAGCGTTGGGGGGAACGAACACCGGGGAGCTGTTTTTT	CASSLALGGTNTGELFF
17	NA	NA	TRBV20-1	TRBJ1-5	TGCAGTGCTAGAGAGTCGGGTCAGGGGTATAGCAATCAGCCCCAGCATTTT	CSARESGQGYSNQPQHF
14	NA	NA	TRBV5-1	TRBJ2-1	TGCGCCAGCAGCTTGGTGGGGCCCCGAAATGAGCAGTTCTTC	CASSLVGPRNEQFF
14	NA	TRBD2	TRBV29-1	TRBJ2-3	TGCAGCGTTGACTGGGGACTAGCGACAGATACGCAGTATTTT	CSVDWGLATDTQYF
16	NA	TRBD2	TRBV7-2	TRBJ2-1	TGTGCCAGCAGCTCCTTTGCTAGCGGGGGGGCCAGTGAGCAGTTCTTC	CASSSFASGGASEQFF
13	NA	NA	TRBV11-2	TRBJ2-5	TGTGCCAGCAGCCCCTCGGGCAGGAGGACCCAGTACTTC	CASSPSGRRTQYF
13	NA	NA	TRBV30	TRBJ1-5	TGTGCCTGGAAACAAGATAGCAATCAGCCCCAGCATTTT	CAWKQDSNQPQHF
15	NA	TRBD2	TRBV12-3/TRBV12-4	TRBJ2-1	TGTGCCAGCAGCTCCTCGCGGGGGGGCTTAGATGAGCAGTTCTTC	CASSSSRGGLDEQFF
13	NA	NA	TRBV25-1	TRBJ2-1	TGTGCCAGCAGTGAACGGCGGGGCTATGAGCAGTTCTTC	CASSERRGYEQFF
15	NA	NA	TRBV3-1	TRBJ2-1	TGTGCCAGCAGCGCCGGGGGCAGAACCTACAATGAGCAGTTCTTC	CASSAGGRTYNEQFF
13	NA	NA	TRBV7-2	TRBJ2-7	TGTGCCAGCAGCTTAGAGGTGGGCTACGAGCAGTACTTC	CASSLEVGYEQYF
11	NA	NA	TRBV30	TRBJ1-3	TGTGCCTGGAGGACTGGAAACACCATATATTTT	CAWRTGNTIYF
16	once	TRBD2	TRBV29-1	TRBJ2-3	TGCAGCGTTGGCCTAGCGGGGGGAGGAAGCACAGATACGCAGTATTTT	CSVGLAGGGSTDTQYF
15	NA	NA	TRBV2	TRBJ1-2	TGTGCCAGCAGACCGAGGTGGGGGGGCGGCTATGGCTACACCTTC	CASRPRWGGGYGYTF
14	NA	NA	TRBV9	TRBJ2-5	TGTGCCAGCAGCGTAGGTGGAGGAGGCGAGACCCAGTACTTC	CASSVGGGGETQYF
14	NA	NA	TRBV15	TRBJ2-7	TGTGCCACCAGCAGAGATCCTGGCTCCTACGAGCAGTACTTC	CATSRDPGSYEQYF
12	NA	NA	TRBV30	TRBJ1-3	TGTGCCTCGGAGGGGGCTGGAAACACCATATATTTT	CASEGAGNTIYF
15	NA	NA	TRBV5-1	TRBJ2-1	TGCGCCAGCAGCTTAGGACTGGACCAGTACAATGAGCAGTTCTTC	CASSLGLDQYNEQFF
14	NA	NA	TRBV5-6	TRBJ2-1	TGTGCCAGCAGCCCAAAAAGACTTGTAGGTGAGCAGTTCTTC	CASSPKRLVGEQFF
17	NA	NA	TRBV7-2	TRBJ2-1	TGTGCCAGCAGCTTAGTTTGGGGGCCCACATACCACAATGAGCAGTTCTTC	CASSLVWGPTYHNEQFF
15	NA	NA	TRBV19	TRBJ2-5	TGTGCCAGTAGTGATCCTGGACGGGCGCAAGAGACCCAGTACTTC	CASSDPGRAQETQYF
15	NA	NA	TRBV5-4	TRBJ2-5	TGTGCCAGCAGCTTGGAGCCAGGGGACCAAGAGACCCAGTACTTC	CASSLEPGDQETQYF
14	NA	NA	TRBV15	TRBJ2-3	TGTGCCACCCCTTCGGGGGTCGTCACAGATACGCAGTATTTT	CATPSGVVTDTQYF
13	NA	NA	TRBV4-1	TRBJ2-7	TGCGCCAGCAGCCAAGAGTTGGGGGACGAGCAGTACTTC	CASSQELGDEQYF
14	NA	NA	TRBV12-3/TRBV12-4	TRBJ1-2	TGTGCCAGCAGTTTAGGGGGGGTCGACTATGGCTACACCTTC	CASSLGGVDYGYTF
15	NA	NA	TRBV2	TRBJ1-1	TGTGCCAGCAGTGAACGGACAGCGATGAACACTGAAGCTTTCTTT	CASSERTAMNTEAFF
14	NA	NA	TRBV2	TRBJ2-5	TGTGCCAGCATCCGGACAGAGGGCCTTGAGACCCAGTACTTC	CASIRTEGLETQYF